The present T cell receptor beta chain was sequenced within a study of blood T cell repertoires in COVID-19. Background on the study: COVID-19 samples collected from the United States, Italy and Spain covered acute and convalescent phases. In each case, the material was cDNA or gDNA derived from T cells, B-cell-depleted T cells, or PBMCs.

The CDR3 runs to 13 residues. CDR1 is GTSNPN, CDR2 SVGIG, per germline (reference sequence). Unmatched junction bases numbered 6, after V lost 7 bases and J lost 0 bases. Profiled with immunoSEQ multiplex PCR; TCRdb holds only in-frame clones, not every one. The sample contains 83,000 or so clones, roughly three quarters of which appear only once. This clonotype was sampled from a woman of 80 years or more with acute or convalescent COVID-19. The V gene is TRBV30, the J gene TRBJ2-7; 7 bases line up with TRBD2. The source material was peripheral blood. The DNA for the CDR3 is TGTGCCTCCTCCACGGGGGGCTCCTACGAGCAGTACTTC. It yields the protein CASSTGGSYEQYF.